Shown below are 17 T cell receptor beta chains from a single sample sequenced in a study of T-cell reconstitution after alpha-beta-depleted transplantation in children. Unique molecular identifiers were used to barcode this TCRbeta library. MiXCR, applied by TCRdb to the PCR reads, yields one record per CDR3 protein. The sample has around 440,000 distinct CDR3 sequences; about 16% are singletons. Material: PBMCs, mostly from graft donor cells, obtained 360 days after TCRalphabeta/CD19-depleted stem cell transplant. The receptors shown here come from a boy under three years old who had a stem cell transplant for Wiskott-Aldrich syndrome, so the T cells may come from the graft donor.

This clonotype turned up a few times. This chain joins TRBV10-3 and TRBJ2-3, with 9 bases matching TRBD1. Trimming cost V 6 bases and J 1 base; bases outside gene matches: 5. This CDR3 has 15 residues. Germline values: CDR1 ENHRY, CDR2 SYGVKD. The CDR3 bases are TGTGCCATCAGATACGGGGACAGGGGCACAGATACGCAGTATTTT. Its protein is CAIRYGDRGTDTQYF.

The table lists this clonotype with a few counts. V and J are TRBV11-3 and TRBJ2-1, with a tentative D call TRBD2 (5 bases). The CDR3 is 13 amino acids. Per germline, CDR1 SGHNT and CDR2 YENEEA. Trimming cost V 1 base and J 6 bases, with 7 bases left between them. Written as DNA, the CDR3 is TGTGCCAGCAGCTTAGCCCTAGCCAATGAGCAGTTCTTC. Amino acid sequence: CASSLALANEQFF.

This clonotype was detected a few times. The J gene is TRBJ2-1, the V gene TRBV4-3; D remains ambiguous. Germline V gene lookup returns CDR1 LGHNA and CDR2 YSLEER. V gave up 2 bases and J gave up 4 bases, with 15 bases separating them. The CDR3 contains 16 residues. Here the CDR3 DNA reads TGCGCCAGCAGCCAATTGGGCCCGACGAGATACAATGAGCAGTTCTTC. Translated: CASSQLGPTRYNEQFF.

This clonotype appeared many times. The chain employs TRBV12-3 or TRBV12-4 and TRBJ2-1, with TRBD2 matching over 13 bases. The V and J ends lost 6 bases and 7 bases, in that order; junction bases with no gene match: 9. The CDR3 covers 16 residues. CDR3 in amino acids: CASSLGLAGDVNEQFF. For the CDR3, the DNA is TGTGCCAGCAGCCTAGGACTAGCGGGAGACGTGAATGAGCAGTTCTTC.

CDR3 region: CASNPAGGIGNEQFF. Written as DNA, the CDR3 is TGTGCCAGCAATCCCGCAGGGGGCATTGGCAATGAGCAGTTCTTC. The chain is built from TRBV28 and TRBJ2-1; 8 bases are shared with TRBD1. This CDR3 has 15 residues. The germline V gene has CDR1 MDHEN and CDR2 SYDVKM. J lost 6 bases, V lost 7 bases, and 11 bases had no gene match.

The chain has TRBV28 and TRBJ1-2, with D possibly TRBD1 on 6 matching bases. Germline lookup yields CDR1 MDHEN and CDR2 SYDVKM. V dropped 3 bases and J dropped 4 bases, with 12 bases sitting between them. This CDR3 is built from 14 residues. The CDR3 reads CASSFSGAGYGYTF. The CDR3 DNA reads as TGTGCCAGCAGTTTTTCAGGGGCCGGCTATGGCTACACCTTC.

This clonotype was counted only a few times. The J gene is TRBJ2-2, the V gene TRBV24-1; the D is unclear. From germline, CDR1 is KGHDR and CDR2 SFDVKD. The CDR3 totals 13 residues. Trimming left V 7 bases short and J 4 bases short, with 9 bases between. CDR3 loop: CATSELGTGELFF. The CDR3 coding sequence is TGTGCCACCAGCGAGTTGGGCACCGGGGAGCTGTTTTTT.

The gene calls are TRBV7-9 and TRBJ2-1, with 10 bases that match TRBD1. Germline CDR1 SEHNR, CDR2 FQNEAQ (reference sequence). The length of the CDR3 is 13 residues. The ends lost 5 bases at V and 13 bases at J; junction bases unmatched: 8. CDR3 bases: TGTGCCAGCAGCCAGACAGGGGGCCGAGAACAGTTCTTC. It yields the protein CASSQTGGREQFF.

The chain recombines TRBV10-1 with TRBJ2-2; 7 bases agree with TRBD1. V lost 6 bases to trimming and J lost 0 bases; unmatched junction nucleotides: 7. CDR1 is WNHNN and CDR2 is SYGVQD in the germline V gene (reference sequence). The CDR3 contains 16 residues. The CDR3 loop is CASRGGQPTNTGELFF. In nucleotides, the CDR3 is TGCGCCAGCAGAGGGGGACAGCCTACGAACACCGGGGAGCTGTTTTTT.

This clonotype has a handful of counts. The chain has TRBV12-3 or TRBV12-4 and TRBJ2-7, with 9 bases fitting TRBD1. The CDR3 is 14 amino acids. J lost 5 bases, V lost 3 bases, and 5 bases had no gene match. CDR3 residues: CASSFGTGFHEQYF. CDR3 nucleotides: TGTGCCAGCAGTTTTGGGACAGGGTTCCACGAGCAGTACTTC.

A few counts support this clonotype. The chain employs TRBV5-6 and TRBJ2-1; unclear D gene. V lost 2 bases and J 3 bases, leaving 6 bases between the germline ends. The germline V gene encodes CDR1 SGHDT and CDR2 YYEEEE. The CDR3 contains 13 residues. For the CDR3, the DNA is TGTGCCAGCAGCTTCACGTTCTACAATGAGCAGTTCTTC. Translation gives CASSFTFYNEQFF. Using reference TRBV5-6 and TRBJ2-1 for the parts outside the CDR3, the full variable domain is DAGVTQSPTHLIKTRGQQVTLRCSPKSGHDTVSWYQQALGQGPQFIFQYYEEEERQRGNFPDRFSGHQFPNYSSELNVNALLLGDSALYLCASSFTFYNEQFFGPGTRLTVL.

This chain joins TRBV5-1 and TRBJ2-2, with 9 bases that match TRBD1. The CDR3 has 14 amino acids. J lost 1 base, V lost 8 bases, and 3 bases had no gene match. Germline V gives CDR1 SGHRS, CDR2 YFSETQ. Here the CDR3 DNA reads TGCGCCAGTGGGACAGGGAGGAACACCGGGGAGCTGTTTTTT. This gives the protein CASGTGRNTGELFF.

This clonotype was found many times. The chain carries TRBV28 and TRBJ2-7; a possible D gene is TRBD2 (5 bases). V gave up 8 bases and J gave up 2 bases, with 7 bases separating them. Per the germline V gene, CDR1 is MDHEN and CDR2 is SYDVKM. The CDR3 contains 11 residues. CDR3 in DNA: TGTGCCAGCGAGGGAACCTACGAGCAGTACTTC. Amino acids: CASEGTYEQYF.

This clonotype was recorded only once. The CDR3 DNA follows: TGTGCCAGCAGCTTAGGTCCCAATTCCTACGAGCAGTACTTC. It is translated as CASSLGPNSYEQYF. J is TRBJ2-7 and V is TRBV7-9; D is undetermined. Germline values: CDR1 SEHNR, CDR2 FQNEAQ (reference sequence). Trimming removed 1 base from V and 1 base from J, with 8 bases in between. This CDR3 spans 14 amino acids. Based on the CDR3 plus reference TRBV7-9 and TRBJ2-7, the full variable domain is DTGVSQNPRHKITKRGQNVTFRCDPISEHNRLYWYRQTLGQGPEFLTYFQNEAQLEKSRLLSDRFSAERPKGSFSTLEIQRTEQGDSAMYLCASSLGPNSYEQYFGPGTRLTVT.

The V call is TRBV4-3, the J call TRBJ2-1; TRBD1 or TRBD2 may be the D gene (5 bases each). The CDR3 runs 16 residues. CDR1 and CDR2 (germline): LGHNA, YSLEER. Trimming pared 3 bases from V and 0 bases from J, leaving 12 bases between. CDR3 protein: CASSHDGALSYNEQFF. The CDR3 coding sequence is TGCGCCAGCAGCCATGACGGGGCCCTCTCCTACAATGAGCAGTTCTTC.

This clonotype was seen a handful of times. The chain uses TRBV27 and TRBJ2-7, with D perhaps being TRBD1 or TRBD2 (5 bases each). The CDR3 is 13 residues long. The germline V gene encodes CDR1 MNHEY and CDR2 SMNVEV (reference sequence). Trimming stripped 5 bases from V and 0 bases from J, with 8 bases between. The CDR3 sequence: CASSPGGSYEQYF. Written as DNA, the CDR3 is TGTGCCAGCAGTCCTGGGGGCTCCTACGAGCAGTACTTC.

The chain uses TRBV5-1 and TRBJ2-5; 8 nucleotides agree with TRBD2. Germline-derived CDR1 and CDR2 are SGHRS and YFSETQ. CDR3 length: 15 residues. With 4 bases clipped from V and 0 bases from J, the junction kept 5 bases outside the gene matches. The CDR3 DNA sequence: TGCGCCAGCAGCCTCGGGGGGGCGAACCAAGAGACCCAGTACTTC. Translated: CASSLGGANQETQYF.